Here is one T cell receptor beta chain with its context. Its cognate antigen has yet to be identified. No clone much larger than this one lies a single base away; base qualities are absent. In total, just over 650 healthy bone marrow donors made up the cohort. At the time of sampling, every cohort member was nominally healthy, though immune exposures that went unrecorded were likely present. The donor was CMV seropositive and belonged to the group of 250 to 300 seropositive cohort members. A peripheral blood sample was provided by each donor, and peripheral blood mononuclear cells were used for TCR beta sequencing. Genomic DNA was extracted from the blood cell samples with the Qiagen DNeasy Blood Extraction Kit. The record originates from a study of cytomegalovirus exposure and HLA in healthy donors (dated by TCRdb to the late 2010s). Turning to the overall study: An earlier analysis of 550 to 700 of the donors reported 250 to 300 Gb of sequence data and 117 million unique TCR beta sequences from about 200 million T cells. An early release covering about 600 HLA-typed donors comprised about 300 gigabases of sequencing data and around 80 million unique TCR sequences. Among the roughly 380 genotyped donors, approximately 82% belonged to the genetic ancestry cluster associated with self-reported Caucasian donors. The study aimed to test whether cataloging public T cell receptors could reveal signatures of past pathogen exposure. The T cell repertoires of 666 subjects were profiled by immunosequencing and related to cytomegalovirus serostatus. A separate validation cohort of 100 to 150 different subjects was used in addition to the 666-subject first cohort. To predict cytomegalovirus infection status, the study combined high-throughput TCR immunosequencing, statistical association of individual TCRs with disease status, and machine learning. A later analysis re-analyzed previously published TCR beta repertoires from about 730 donors and added high-resolution HLA genotyping to study TCR occurrence patterns. Rather than using new phenotypic data, the later analysis identified candidate immune exposures from TCR beta sequences and from how often those sequences occurred across donors. An earlier analysis of several hundred of the donors used high-throughput TCR beta sequencing to judge whether each TCR beta V gene segment behaved as functional or pseudogenic. Donor age, sex, ethnicity and CMV serostatus were compiled together with the repertoire data. Genome-wide SNP genotypes for about 55% of the roughly 670 donors were used in a later genetic analysis, which treated that subset as a discovery cohort. All discovery cohort repertoires had been generated using a single sequencing platform. Class I and class II HLA loci were covered by the typing at four-digit resolution. Typing coverage varied by locus: about 620-630 donors for A, B, C, DRB1 and DQB1; roughly 520 for DQA1; about 600 for DPA1; around 450 for DPB1. Four or five DR-DQ haplotypes were handled as single units for association and clustering because linkage in the cohort was strong. Among some 410 genotyped donors of the cohort, an average of approximately 240,000 unique TCR beta nucleotide sequences was sequenced per donor, of which 15% to 20% were non-productive.

The germline ends are 22 bases apart after V is trimmed by 4 bases and J by 9 bases. The CDR3 has 15 amino acids, counting the end cysteine and phenylalanine. Kept here is only the CDR3 DNA, which spans 45 bases and is read in frame from base 1. The library relied on the immunoSEQ multiplex PCR assay. For the multiplex PCR, a mixture combining 60 forward primers for TCR Vbeta segments and 13 reverse primers for TCR Jbeta segments was used. A multiplex PCR assay on genomic DNA amplified the CDR3 region of rearranged TCR beta genes. The Illumina HiSeq System was used to sequence the amplified TCR beta libraries as 87-base-pair reads. The authors' pipeline ran thus. A later analysis counted about 80 million unique TCR beta chains across the roughly 700 repertoires, and roughly 11 million of these chains were shared by at least two donors. To remove PCR and sequencing errors, raw reads were error-corrected and collapsed into unique sequences using a nearest-neighbor algorithm that merged closely related sequences. To assign V, D and J gene segments, CDR3 sequences were aligned to IMGT reference sequences. For a sequence to be retained, a match of at least six nucleotides was required to both a V gene segment and a J gene segment. A rearrangement was called productive if the CDR3 had no stop codons and remained in frame with V and J, and every other rearrangement was called non-productive. Following IMGT convention, CDR3 was defined as the stretch from the second conserved V-encoded cysteine up to the conserved J-encoded phenylalanine. In an earlier analysis of 500 to 650 of the donors, sequences lacking an unambiguous match to a single V gene segment were excluded. In an earlier analysis of approximately 500 of the donors, a V segment was called functional when productive rearrangements were above 56.7%, and segregating when the standard deviation between donors exceeded 5%. A statistical classification framework was built to diagnose cytomegalovirus status from the catalog of TCR beta chain sequences. In a later analysis, TCR nucleotide sequences were compared against IMGT/GENE-DB human TR gene sequences so that V and J genes could be assigned. A later analysis assigned CDR3 sequences and most-parsimonious VDJ recombination scenarios with the TCRdist pipeline. In a later analysis, each TCR beta chain was defined by its CDR3 amino acid sequence together with its V-gene family, and reads without a unique V-gene family were excluded. As a way to deal with suspected cross-contamination and a sequencing artifact, a later analysis dropped 450 to 600 nucleotide sequences that were highly shared and had low generation probability. A later analysis calculated a clonal expansion index for each public chain from normalized within-repertoire ranks of inferred template counts. A later analysis computed generation probabilities with a VDJ recombination model fitted to out-of-frame rearrangements, and checked the results against IGoR. In a later analysis, hypergeometric tests were used to score TCR-TCR, TCR-HLA and TCR-CMV co-occurrence, with a repertoire-size bias correction applied to TCR pairs. False discovery rates were estimated in a later analysis by permuting HLA or CMV assignments 20 times. In a later analysis, co-occurring TCRs were grouped with DBSCAN, and TCRdist sequence similarity was added when clustering was performed within HLA-allele-positive subsets. Repertoires with fewer than 30,000 or more than 120,000 public chains were left out of co-occurrence clustering, as were five repertoires with anomalous nucleotide sharing. This is the immuneACCESS table as TCRdb keeps it, with only in-frame sequences that have V and J called. A part of the clones is gone; compared with another copy, unresolved V genes explain less than half, and the rest is unexplained. Clone size and V and J calls were adopted from that table, with D and trimming inferred from the DNA. The sample table shows fewer than 90,000 clones, and around 80% are seen once. Nearly 2.5% of the sample rests with the top ten.

Overall results and qualifications from the work: A later analysis reported that several top co-occurrence clusters appeared linked to parvovirus B19, influenza, CMV and Epstein-Barr virus. The study listed 164 TCR beta chains as associated with cytomegalovirus. Some IMGT-functional V segments, including TRBV6-2 and TRBV6-3, could not be distinguished by the 87-base-pair reads and were therefore excluded. About 15 rarely observed V segments, including chromosome 9 orphons, were excluded from the earlier analysis of a few hundred of the donors because counts were too low. A later analysis associated roughly 17,000 TCR beta sequences with specific HLA alleles at a false discovery rate of 0.05. A further reported finding was that TCR beta sequences accurately predicted the HLA-A and HLA-B alleles for most subjects in the first cohort. The only immune exposure information available for the cohort was CMV serostatus. A few of the identified cytomegalovirus-associated TCR beta chains were confirmed in vitro to be specific for cytomegalovirus antigens. Most TCR sequences were seen in very few donors, while some public TCRs were found in many individuals. The presence/absence analyses assumed that sequencing depth was roughly uniform across donors, and that assumption may not be true. Because some donors lacked HLA typing at each locus, the association tests relied only on the typed subset. A later analysis found that most CMV-associated TCR beta chains appeared HLA-restricted, with HLA associations seemingly driven largely by CMV exposure. According to the authors, the approach could potentially be generalized to other disease states and immunological phenotypes. Linkage disequilibrium might explain the correlated functional status among segregating V segments, but an unknown experimental factor could not be ruled out. The classifier was reported to diagnose cytomegalovirus status with high specificity and sensitivity in both the original and validation cohorts. According to a later genetic analysis, donors in an Asian-associated ancestry cluster had fewer N-insertions in productive TCRs than the approximately 670-donor mean. In an earlier analysis of some 500 of the donors, most TCR beta V segments appeared in productive rearrangements about 87% or about 30% of the time, broadly matching IMGT annotations. A later genetic analysis associated a missense DCLRE1C variant with V-gene and J-gene trimming of TCR beta chains, and an independent cohort replicated the association. A cluster of highly shared sequence variants was judged likely to represent a technical artifact of the sequencing pipeline. When HLA alleles, especially DR and DQ, strongly co-occurred, attributing TCR associations to individual alleles was difficult. According to a later analysis, TCR association rates differed among HLA loci, with DRB1 alleles showing the most associated TCRs and HLA-C alleles showing the fewest. A later analysis found that HLA-associated TCR beta chains were more clonally expanded and had lower generation probabilities than equally common non-associated chains. Only TCR beta chains were sequenced in this cohort, and the absence of alpha or paired-chain data limited detectable features.

The TCR comes from a male donor in good health and CMV-seropositive. The sequencing input was PBMCs. The rearrangement combines TRBV5-3 with TRBJ1-1, with a tentative D gene TRBD1 over 5 matching bases. TRBV5-3 is assigned to the ORF class and has an uncertain function. The CDR3 has the sequence CARSLPPPGHIQAFF. The DNA sequence is given as TGTGCCAGAAGCCTACCCCCACCCGGACATATTCAAGCTTTCTTT.